This is a list of T cell receptor beta chains from one sample in a study of shared clonotypes between healthy human individuals. The assay was immunoSEQ multiplex PCR, and TCRdb's table has in-frame clones only and misses some. The sample yields roughly 2.5 million clones, around nine tenths seen once. The material sequenced was naive CD4+ T cells sorted from blood. The receptors originated from a man aged 18 to 29 in good health. Both conserved end residues are part of each CDR3. D genes are given only for firm matches. Clone size is stated in some rows and not others, as once, few, many or a class when expanded.

TRBJ1-5 | TRBV2 | - | TRBD1 | TGTGCCAGCCATAGGGGACAGGGTCTATTCAATCAGCCCCAGCATTTT | CASHRGQGLFNQPQHF
TRBJ1-2 | TRBV10-3 | once | - | TGTGCCATCACGGCAGAGAGCGGCTACACCTTC | CAITAESGYTF
TRBJ1-4 | TRBV28 | - | TRBD1 | TGTGCCAGCAGTTTGTCGGACAGGGCAAAACTGTTTTTT | CASSLSDRAKLFF
TRBJ1-5 | TRBV7-2 | once | - | TGTGCCAGCAGCCCGGGGCAGAGAAACAATCAGCCCCAGCATTTT | CASSPGQRNNQPQHF
TRBJ2-5 | TRBV5-4 | - | - | TGTGCCAGCAGCTTGAAAGGGACACAGGCGGAGACCCAGTACTTC | CASSLKGTQAETQYF
TRBJ2-3 | TRBV11-2 | - | - | TGTGCCAGCAGCTTAGGGGCAGATACGCAGTATTTT | CASSLGADTQYF
TRBJ1-1 | TRBV5-1 | - | - | TGCGCCAGCAGTCCGGACAGCCTTCCGAACACTGAAGCTTTCTTT | CASSPDSLPNTEAFF
TRBJ2-7 | TRBV7-9 | - | TRBD2 | TGTGCCAGCAGCTTGTACGTGACTAGCGGGGGTTCATACGAGCAGTACTTC | CASSLYVTSGGSYEQYF
TRBJ1-5 | TRBV30 | - | - | TGTGCCTGGAGTCGGGACAGCAATCAGCCCCAGCATTTT | CAWSRDSNQPQHF
TRBJ1-4 | TRBV7-2 | - | - | TGTGCCAGCAGCTTAACATCGAGATGGGTAACTAATGAAAAACTGTTTTTT | CASSLTSRWVTNEKLFF
TRBJ1-6 | TRBV25-1 | few | - | TGTGCCAGCAGCGGGGTTGGATCACCCCTCCACTTT | CASSGVGSPLHF
TRBJ1-2 | TRBV7-2 | - | - | TGTGCCAGCAGCTTAGTGCCAGGGCACCCCCATGGCTACACCTTC | CASSLVPGHPHGYTF
TRBJ1-2 | TRBV28 | - | - | TGTGCCAGCAGTTTAAATCAGGGTCGGAATGGCTACACCTTC | CASSLNQGRNGYTF
TRBJ1-2 | TRBV6-5 | - | - | TGTGCCACCAGGCGGAACTATGGCTACACCTTC | CATRRNYGYTF
TRBJ2-7 | TRBV10-3 | - | TRBD2 | TGTGCCATCAGTCCAATCCCCGGACTAGGCCTCTCCTACGAGCAGTACTTC | CAISPIPGLGLSYEQYF
TRBJ2-7 | TRBV2 | - | - | TGTGCCAGCAGTGTCCGCAGGTCCTACGAGCAGTACTTC | CASSVRRSYEQYF
TRBJ2-1 | TRBV21-1 | - | - | TGTGCCAGCAGCAAAGAAGCCAGGTACAATGAGCAGTTCTTC | CASSKEARYNEQFF
TRBJ2-1 | TRBV30 | - | TRBD2 | TGTGCCTGGAGTGGGCGGGGGGGCGCCTACAATGAGCAGTTCTTC | CAWSGRGGAYNEQFF
TRBJ2-2 | TRBV5-5 | - | - | TGTGCCAGCAGCTCGACCGCTACAGCCACCGGGGAGCTGTTTTTT | CASSSTATATGELFF
TRBJ1-2 | TRBV19 | - | - | TGTGCCAGTAGTCGGGTGCGCAGGGTAAACGGCTACACCTTC | CASSRVRRVNGYTF
TRBJ2-2 | TRBV5-1 | once | - | TGCGCCAGCAGCGCGGGGACGGCCGGGGAGCTGTTTTTT | CASSAGTAGELFF
TRBJ2-5 | TRBV11-2 | - | - | TGTGCCAGCAGCTTTAGCGGACGACAAGAGACCCAGTACTTC | CASSFSGRQETQYF
TRBJ2-3 | TRBV15 | - | TRBD1 | TGTGCCACCAGCAGAAGTAACAGGGGGCTGGATACGCAGTATTTT | CATSRSNRGLDTQYF
TRBJ2-7 | TRBV4-2 | - | - | TGTGCCAGCAGCCACGGGTACGGAGCCTACGAGCAGTACTTC | CASSHGYGAYEQYF
TRBJ1-2 | TRBV28 | - | - | TGTGCCAGCAGTCCGTTACCCAGGGATGGCTACACCTTC | CASSPLPRDGYTF
TRBJ1-2 | TRBV6-1 | - | TRBD1 | TGTGCCAGCAGTGAGGGACAGGGGGCGCGTGGCTACACCTTC | CASSEGQGARGYTF
TRBJ2-7 | TRBV5-1 | - | - | TGCGCCAGCAGCCCACGAGGAGAGGGGACCTACGAGCAGTACTTC | CASSPRGEGTYEQYF
TRBJ2-1 | TRBV30 | once | - | TGTGCCTGGAGTTCTGTTAGCGCGACGGGCGAGCAGTTCTTC | CAWSSVSATGEQFF
TRBJ1-2 | TRBV20-1 | - | - | TGCAGTGAACAGGAGAACTATGGCTACACCTTC | CSEQENYGYTF
TRBJ2-7 | TRBV6-5 | - | - | TGTGCCAGCAGTTACTCTGGGTCGCAGTACTTC | CASSYSGSQYF
TRBJ2-1 | TRBV5-1 | - | TRBD2 | TGCGCCAGCAGCTCGGGACTAGCGGGAGGGCCTGGAGAGCAGTTCTTC | CASSSGLAGGPGEQFF
TRBJ2-2 | TRBV7-3 | - | TRBD1 | TGTGCCAGCAGCCCTAGGACAGGAAACACCGGGGAGCTGTTTTTT | CASSPRTGNTGELFF
TRBJ2-3 | TRBV7-6 | - | TRBD2 | TGTGCCAGCAGCTTAAGGTCGGGACTAGCTACAGATACGCAGTATTTT | CASSLRSGLATDTQYF
TRBJ1-6 | TRBV19 | - | - | TGTGCCAGTCGGCTGGGGCCCTATAATTCACCCCTCCACTTT | CASRLGPYNSPLHF
TRBJ1-5 | TRBV27 | - | - | TGTGCCAGCAGTTTACAAGGCGGTTGGGGGAATCAGCCCCAGCATTTT | CASSLQGGWGNQPQHF
TRBJ2-2 | TRBV30 | - | TRBD1 | TGTGCCTGTAATAGAAGGACAGGGCAGGTAGCCGGGGAGCTGTTTTTT | CACNRRTGQVAGELFF
TRBJ2-7 | TRBV18 | - | - | TGTGCCAGCTCACCACAGGCAGGGTCCTACGAGCAGTACTTC | CASSPQAGSYEQYF
TRBJ1-1 | TRBV6-1 | - | - | TGTGCCAGCAGTACACAGGGAGCCCTTACTGAAGCTTTCTTT | CASSTQGALTEAFF
TRBJ2-2 | TRBV19 | - | TRBD2 | TGTGCCAGTAGTATACGGACTAGCGGGAGTAACACCGGGGAGCTGTTTTTT | CASSIRTSGSNTGELFF
TRBJ2-7 | TRBV7-2 | - | TRBD2 | TGTGCCAGCAGCTGGGGGACTAGCGGGGCCTACGAGCAGTACTTC | CASSWGTSGAYEQYF
TRBJ2-7 | TRBV27 | - | - | TGTGCCAGCAGTCCCACCCGACTGGCGTACGAGCAGTACTTC | CASSPTRLAYEQYF
TRBJ2-7 | TRBV12-5 | - | - | TGTGCTAGTGGTTTCCTGGCAGGGTCTTACGAGCAGTACTTC | CASGFLAGSYEQYF